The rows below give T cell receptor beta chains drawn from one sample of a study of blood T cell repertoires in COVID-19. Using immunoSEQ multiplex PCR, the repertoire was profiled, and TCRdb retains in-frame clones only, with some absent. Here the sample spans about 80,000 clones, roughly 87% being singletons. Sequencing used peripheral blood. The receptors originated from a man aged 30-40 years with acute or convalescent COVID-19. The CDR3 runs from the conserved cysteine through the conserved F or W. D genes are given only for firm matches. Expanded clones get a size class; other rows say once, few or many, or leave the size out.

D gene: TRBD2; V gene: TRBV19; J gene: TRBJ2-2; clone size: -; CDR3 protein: CAIKRGHTGELFF; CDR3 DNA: TGTGCCATCAAGCGGGGGCACACCGGGGAGCTGTTTTTT
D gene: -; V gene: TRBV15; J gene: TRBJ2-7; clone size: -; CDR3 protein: CATSDGQGGIYEQYF; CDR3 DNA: TGTGCCACCAGCGACGGCCAGGGGGGTATATACGAGCAGTACTTC
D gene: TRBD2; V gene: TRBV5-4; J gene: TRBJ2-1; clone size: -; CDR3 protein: CASSPTGGGRLNEQFF; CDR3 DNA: TGTGCCAGCAGCCCTACGGGCGGGGGACGGTTAAATGAGCAGTTCTTC
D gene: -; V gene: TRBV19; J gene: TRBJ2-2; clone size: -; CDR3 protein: CASTPTEGYTGELFF; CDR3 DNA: TGTGCCAGTACCCCGACGGAGGGATACACCGGGGAGCTGTTTTTT
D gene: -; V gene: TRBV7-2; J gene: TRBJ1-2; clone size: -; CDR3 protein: CASSPQTGIYGYTF; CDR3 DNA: TGTGCCAGCAGCCCCCAAACAGGGATCTATGGCTACACCTTC
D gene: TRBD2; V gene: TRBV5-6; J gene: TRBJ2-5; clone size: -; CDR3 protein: CASSLLGIAGGGETQYF; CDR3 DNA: TGTGCCAGCAGCTTGTTGGGAATAGCGGGAGGGGGAGAGACCCAGTACTTC
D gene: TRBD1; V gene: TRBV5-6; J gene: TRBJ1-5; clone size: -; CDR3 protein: CASSRTGYSNQPQHF; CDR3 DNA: TGTGCCAGCAGCCGGACAGGGTATAGCAATCAGCCCCAGCATTTT
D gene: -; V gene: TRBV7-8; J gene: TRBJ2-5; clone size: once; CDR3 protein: CASDRGEETQYF; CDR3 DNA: TGTGCCAGCGATAGGGGCGAGGAGACCCAGTACTTC
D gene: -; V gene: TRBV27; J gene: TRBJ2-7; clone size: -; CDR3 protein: CASSSSPGQGKQYF; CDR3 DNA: TGTGCCAGCAGTTCATCCCCTGGGCAGGGAAAGCAGTACTTC
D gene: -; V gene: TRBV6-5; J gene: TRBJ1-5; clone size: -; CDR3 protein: CASSRGVTQPQHF; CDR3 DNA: TGTGCCAGCAGCCGGGGGGTGACTCAGCCCCAGCATTTT
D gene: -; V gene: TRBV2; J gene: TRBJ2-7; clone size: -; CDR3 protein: CASNVRGSYEQYF; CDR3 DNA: TGTGCCAGCAATGTCAGGGGTTCTTACGAGCAGTACTTC
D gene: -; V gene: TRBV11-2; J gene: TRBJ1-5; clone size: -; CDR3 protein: CASSLVADQPQHF; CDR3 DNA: TGTGCCAGCAGCTTAGTGGCAGATCAGCCCCAGCATTTT
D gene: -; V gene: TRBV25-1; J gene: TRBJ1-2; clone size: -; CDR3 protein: CASSEGGRRGYTF; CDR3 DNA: TGTGCCAGCAGTGAGGGGGGGCGCAGGGGCTACACCTTC
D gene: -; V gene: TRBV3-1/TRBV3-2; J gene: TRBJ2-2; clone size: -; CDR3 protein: CASSHGGGGELFF; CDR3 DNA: TGTGCCAGCAGCCATGGAGGAGGCGGGGAGCTGTTTTTT